This entry lists 32 T cell receptor beta chains sequenced from one sample in a study of shared clonotypes between healthy human individuals. Profiling relied on immunoSEQ multiplex PCR, and the TCRdb table lists in-frame clones only, not all of them. The data show about 980,000 clones, about 80% seen once. Material for sequencing was memory CD4+ T cells sorted from blood. Subset indicated: CD45RA-negative fraction. These receptors originate from a man younger than 35 in good health.

V is TRBV7-3 and J is TRBJ2-5; D not certain. The CDR3 has 13 residues. Germline V gives CDR1 SGHTA, CDR2 FQGTGA. Deletions cut 5 bases from V and 1 base from J, with 8 bases between. The CDR3 region is CASSGGSQETQYF. The CDR3 nucleotides read TGTGCCAGCAGCGGCGGATCCCAAGAGACCCAGTACTTC.

J is TRBJ2-6 and V is TRBV5-4; 8 nucleotides line up with TRBD2. V shed 0 bases and J 1 base; nucleotides not matched to a gene: 9. The CDR3 spans 19 residues. Per germline, CDR1 SGHNT and CDR2 YYREEE (reference sequence). The CDR3 loop is CASSLEAGRGASGANVLTF. The CDR3 region has the DNA TGTGCCAGCAGCTTGGAGGCAGGGCGGGGGGCGTCTGGGGCCAACGTCCTGACTTTC. Filled out from reference TRBV5-4 and TRBJ2-6, the complete variable domain reads ETGVTQSPTHLIKTRGQQVTLRCSSQSGHNTVSWYQQALGQGPQFIFQYYREEENGRGNFPPRFSGLQFPNYSSELNVNALELDDSALYLCASSLEAGRGASGANVLTFGAGSRLTVL.

This chain connects TRBV29-1 to TRBJ2-4; possibly TRBD2 for D (5 bases). The V end lost 3 bases, the J end lost 4 bases, and 10 bases lay between the germline ends. The V gene's germline CDR1 is SQVTM and CDR2 ANQGSEA. The length of the CDR3 is 13 residues. CDR3 bases: TGCAGCGTTGAGCAGGACTCTAAAAACATTCAGTACTTC. Its translation is CSVEQDSKNIQYF.

This clone was recorded a few times. The chain couples TRBV19 to TRBJ1-2; D is unresolved. The V end was cut by 9 bases, the J end by 1 base, with 15 bases between. Germline CDR1 is LNHDA and CDR2 is SQIVND (reference sequence). There are 14 residues in the CDR3. Here the CDR3 reads CASQHPQNNYGYTF. DNA for the CDR3: TGTGCCAGCCAACACCCGCAAAATAACTATGGCTACACCTTC.

The genes are TRBV6-5 and TRBJ1-2, with no clear D. Germline V gives CDR1 MNHEY, CDR2 SVGAGI. The CDR3 is made up of 14 amino acids. Trimming left V 5 bases short and J 2 bases short, with 12 bases between. The CDR3 sequence: CASSRYMGNYGYTF. CDR3 nucleotides: TGTGCCAGCAGTCGCTACATGGGCAACTATGGCTACACCTTC.

The chain is built from TRBV7-2 and TRBJ1-2; 10 bases are a match to TRBD1. The germline V gene has CDR1 SGHTA and CDR2 FQGNSA. The V gene end was trimmed by 5 bases and the J gene end by 3 bases; junction bases not matched to a gene: 6. CDR3 length equals 15 residues. Written as DNA, the CDR3 is TGTGCCAGCAGCGGGGACAGGGGAGGCTACTATGGCTACACCTTC. Its protein product is CASSGDRGGYYGYTF.

This chain uses TRBV6-1 with TRBJ1-1; no reliable D call. Trimming took off 10 bases at V and 4 bases at J, with 16 bases between the two ends. This CDR3 contains 13 residues. The germline V gene has CDR1 MNHNS and CDR2 SASEGT. The CDR3 spells CAITGFGITEAFF. The DNA of the CDR3 is TGTGCCATAACGGGGTTCGGAATCACTGAAGCTTTCTTT.

The chain joins TRBV7-2 to TRBJ2-1, with no clear D. There are 15 residues in the CDR3. Germline CDR1 is SGHTA and CDR2 is FQGNSA. V lost 2 bases and J lost 7, with 15 bases in between. The CDR3 loop reads CASSLLGTPGNEQFF. The CDR3 bases are TGTGCCAGCAGCTTATTGGGTACCCCTGGGAATGAGCAGTTCTTC.

With respect to this clone: In the same sample, other DNA sequences code for this CDR3. The V gene is TRBV19, the J gene TRBJ1-4; TRBD1 matches 9 bases. The trim removed 5 bases at V and 5 bases at J, leaving 6 bases unmatched. The CDR3 totals 15 residues. Per germline, CDR1 LNHDA and CDR2 SQIVND (reference sequence). The CDR3, as DNA: TGTGCCAGTAGTCCGCCACAGGGGGCGAATGAAAAACTGTTTTTT. Translation: CASSPPQGANEKLFF.

V usage is TRBV18 and J usage is TRBJ1-4, with D unresolved. Germline CDR1 KGHSH, CDR2 LQKENI. This CDR3 has 15 amino acids. The germline V and J ends were trimmed by 3 bases and 3 bases, with 11 bases remaining between them. The CDR3 DNA sequence: TGTGCCAGCTCACCCGAAACGGGGTCTAATGAAAAACTGTTTTTT. Translating it yields CASSPETGSNEKLFF.

The gene calls are TRBV4-3 and TRBJ2-6; perhaps TRBD2 as D (6 bases). This CDR3 spans 16 amino acids. The V gene's germline CDR1 is LGHNA and CDR2 YSLEER. V was pared by 4 bases and J by 3 bases, with 13 bases between. As DNA, the CDR3 is TGCGCCAGCAGCCCCGAGGAGGGAAGTGGGGCCAACGTCCTGACTTTC. Protein sequence: CASSPEEGSGANVLTF.

This clone was seen a handful of times. This chain uses TRBV11-2 with TRBJ2-1; 12 nucleotides agree with TRBD2. The CDR3 spans 20 residues. Germline values: CDR1 SGHAT, CDR2 FQNNGV. V dropped 0 bases and J dropped 4; count of bases not matched to a gene: 13. The CDR3 is CASSLDSWLAGGLEYNEQFF. For the CDR3, the DNA is TGTGCCAGCAGCTTAGATAGCTGGCTAGCGGGGGGGCTCGAGTACAATGAGCAGTTCTTC.

This chain links TRBV6-1 with TRBJ1-1, with D maybe TRBD1 (6 bases). Germline CDR1 MNHNS, CDR2 SASEGT. The CDR3 spans 14 residues. Trimming cost V 6 bases and J 0 bases, with 11 bases left between them. CDR3 in DNA: TGTGCCAGCAGCCACAGGGTATTGAACACTGAAGCTTTCTTT. This translates into CASSHRVLNTEAFF.

This clone has a single count. The sample has other DNA sequences that encode this CDR3 too. The rearrangement joins TRBV7-2 to TRBJ2-2, with D hard to call. With 3 bases removed from V and 5 bases from J, the gap between germline ends came to 10 bases. This CDR3 comprises 14 residues. Germline V gene sequence: CDR1 SGHTA, CDR2 FQGNSA. The CDR3 coding sequence is TGTGCCAGCAGCTTGGGCAGGATGACCGGGGAGCTGTTTTTT. This translates into CASSLGRMTGELFF.

The rearrangement uses TRBV19 and TRBJ1-2, with D possibly being TRBD1 (6 bases). Germline V gives CDR1 LNHDA, CDR2 SQIVND (reference sequence). The CDR3 is 16 amino acids. V was shortened by 2 bases and J by 3 bases, with 16 bases between the two germline ends. The CDR3 reads CASSIRRGRLYYGYTF. The CDR3 DNA sequence: TGTGCCAGTAGTATACGCAGGGGCCGCCTTTACTATGGCTACACCTTC.

The V gene is TRBV6-6, the J gene TRBJ1-2, with TRBD1 matching over 8 bases. Germline-derived CDR1 and CDR2 are MNHNY and SVGAGI (reference sequence). The CDR3 runs to 14 residues. V lost 10 bases, J lost 4 bases, and 11 bases stayed unmatched. The DNA of the CDR3 is TGTGCCACCAAGACAGGGGCGTCCCCCTATGGCTACACCTTC. This sequence encodes CATKTGASPYGYTF.

This rearrangement joins TRBV30 to TRBJ2-3; TRBD1 matches 7 bases. The junction had 3 bases not matched to a gene; V was cut back by 2 bases and J by 1 base. Germline V gives CDR1 GTSNPN, CDR2 SVGIG (reference sequence). There are 14 residues in the CDR3. DNA of the CDR3: TGTGCCTGGAGTCAAACAGGGGGCACAGATACGCAGTATTTT. Its protein is CAWSQTGGTDTQYF.

This clone was picked up a small number of times. The chain has TRBV30 and TRBJ2-5; D perhaps matches TRBD2 (7 bases). The length of the CDR3 is 17 residues. CDR1 is GTSNPN, CDR2 SVGIG, per germline (reference sequence). Deletions cut 0 bases from V and 0 bases from J, with 17 bases between. The CDR3 bases are TGTGCCTGGAGTGTCTCCGGGGGGCAGCGTTACCAAGAGACCCAGTACTTC. Protein: CAWSVSGGQRYQETQYF.

V usage is TRBV7-9 and J usage is TRBJ1-4; D might be TRBD1 (6 bases). The CDR3 totals 17 residues. CDR1 is SEHNR, CDR2 FQNEAQ, per germline (reference sequence). The V and J ends lost 5 bases and 5 bases respectively, with 21 bases between them. This CDR3 reads CASSLRLVTGTNEKLFF. In DNA form, the CDR3 reads TGTGCCAGCAGCCTAAGACTAGTAACAGGGACCAATGAAAAACTGTTTTTT.

The chain employs TRBV28 and TRBJ2-3; a possible D gene is TRBD1 (6 bases). Germline-derived CDR1 and CDR2 are MDHEN and SYDVKM. The CDR3 contains 15 residues. The V end was cut by 2 bases, the J end by 1 base, with 10 bases between. This CDR3 reads CASSLGGPGTDTQYF. In DNA form, the CDR3 reads TGTGCCAGCAGTTTAGGGGGCCCGGGCACAGATACGCAGTATTTT.

The V gene is TRBV7-2, the J gene TRBJ2-7; 8 bases fit TRBD1. Unmatched junction bases numbered 1, after V lost 1 base and J lost 2 bases. Germline V gene data show CDR1 as SGHTA and CDR2 as FQGNSA. The CDR3 runs to 14 residues. CDR3 residues: CASSLGTGTYEQYF. The CDR3 nucleotides read TGTGCCAGCAGCTTAGGGACAGGGACCTACGAGCAGTACTTC.

The CDR3 DNA sequence: TGCGCCAGCAGGAGTCTCACTGGGGGGCCGGTTGAAAACTATGGCTACACCTTC. It is translated as CASRSLTGGPVENYGYTF. The chain links TRBV10-2 to TRBJ1-2; possible D gene TRBD1, 6 bases. The CDR3 covers 18 residues. Germline CDR1 WSHSY, CDR2 SAAADI. Trimming shortened V by 6 bases and J by 2 bases, and 25 bases separated the two germline ends.

This chain connects TRBV30 to TRBJ2-7; 9 nucleotides align to TRBD1. Germline CDR1 and CDR2: GTSNPN and SVGIG (reference sequence). The CDR3 consists of 12 residues. The V gene end was trimmed by 5 bases and the J gene end by 6 bases; junction bases not matched to a gene: 5. The CDR3 DNA follows: TGTGCCTGGTCGGGACAGGGAGCCGAGCAGTACTTC. It yields the protein CAWSGQGAEQYF.

The rearrangement joins TRBV15 to TRBJ2-2; maybe TRBD2 (5 bases). V was clipped by 0 bases and J by 6 bases, with 11 bases between them. Germline CDR1 is LNHNV and CDR2 is YYDKDF (reference sequence). CDR3 length equals 15 residues. The CDR3 reads CATSRDQRRAGELFF. The CDR3 DNA sequence: TGTGCCACCAGCAGAGATCAAAGGCGGGCCGGGGAGCTGTTTTTT. Using reference TRBV15 and TRBJ2-2 for the parts outside the CDR3, the full variable domain is DAMVIQNPRYQVTQFGKPVTLSCSQTLNHNVMYWYQQKSSQAPKLLFHYYDKDFNNEADTPDNFQSRRPNTSFCFLDIRSPGLGDTAMYLCATSRDQRRAGELFFGEGSRLTVL.

The chain joins TRBV5-1 to TRBJ2-1, with 14 bases identical to TRBD2. This CDR3 spans 15 amino acids. Germline CDR1 reads SGHRS; CDR2 reads YFSETQ. J was trimmed by 7 bases and V by 6 bases; bases with no gene match: 6. CDR3 in amino acids: CASTEGLAGVNEQFF. In nucleotides, the CDR3 is TGCGCCAGCACCGAGGGACTAGCGGGAGTTAATGAGCAGTTCTTC.

The chain links TRBV5-4 to TRBJ2-5, with D possibly called TRBD1 or TRBD2 (7 bases each). V was clipped by 4 bases and J by 5 bases, with 21 bases between them. The germline V gene has CDR1 SGHNT and CDR2 YYREEE (reference sequence). CDR3 length: 16 amino acids. The CDR3 region is CASSPGGQVLSETQYF. CDR3 nucleotides: TGTGCCAGCAGCCCGGGAGGACAGGTCTTATCGGAGACCCAGTACTTC.

The J gene is TRBJ2-3, the V gene TRBV6-6, with 13 bases that match TRBD2. The CDR3 is 14 amino acids. Trimming cost V 10 bases and J 6 bases; bases outside gene matches: 7. CDR1 and CDR2 from the germline V gene are MNHNY and SVGAGI (reference sequence). The CDR3 reads CAIGTSGASDTQYF. The CDR3 nucleotides are TGTGCCATCGGGACTAGCGGGGCCTCGGATACGCAGTATTTT.

This rearrangement joins TRBV13 to TRBJ2-7; 9 bases align to TRBD1. Germline CDR1 PRHDT, CDR2 FYEKMQ (reference sequence). The CDR3 runs 14 residues. Trimming cost V 5 bases and J 2 bases; bases outside gene matches: 4. The CDR3 spells CASSQDRGAYEQYF. The CDR3 region has the DNA TGTGCCAGCAGCCAGGACAGGGGCGCCTACGAGCAGTACTTC.

This clone was picked up a small number of times. The V call is TRBV30, the J call TRBJ1-2; D ambiguous. Germline CDR1 GTSNPN, CDR2 SVGIG (reference sequence). CDR3 size: 13 residues. V lost 0 bases and J lost 5, with 10 bases in between. The DNA of the CDR3 is TGTGCCTGGAGTGTACTAGCTGGGTATGGCTACACCTTC. Its translation is CAWSVLAGYGYTF.

The chain is built from TRBV19 and TRBJ1-2; 7 bases line up with TRBD1. The CDR3 spans 13 residues. Trimming removed 5 bases from V and 7 bases from J; junction bases left unmatched: 7. Germline CDR1 is LNHDA and CDR2 is SQIVND (reference sequence). The CDR3, as DNA: TGTGCCAGTAGTCTATTAACAGGGGTTGGCTACACCTTC. Amino acids: CASSLLTGVGYTF. Drawing the rest from reference TRBV19 and TRBJ1-2, the complete variable domain is DGGITQSPKYLFRKEGQNVTLSCEQNLNHDAMYWYRQDPGQGLRLIYYSQIVNDFQKGDIAEGYSVSREKKESFPLTVTSAQKNPTAFYLCASSLLTGVGYTFGSGTRLTVV.

The V gene is TRBV4-1, the J gene TRBJ2-1; no reliable D call. The CDR3 consists of 15 residues. Trimming left V 1 base short and J 3 bases short, with 10 bases between. CDR1 and CDR2 from the germline V gene are MGHRA and YSYEKL. For the CDR3, the DNA is TGCGCCAGCAGCCAAGCGGAGCTAGGCTACAATGAGCAGTTCTTC. The encoded protein is CASSQAELGYNEQFF.

CDR3 amino acids: CASSLVAGNTEAFF. The DNA for the CDR3 is TGTGCCAGCAGCTTGGTTGCCGGTAACACTGAAGCTTTCTTT. The chain carries TRBV5-4 and TRBJ1-1, with D unclear. Germline loops: CDR1 SGHNT, CDR2 YYREEE (reference sequence). Trimming left V 0 bases short and J 2 bases short, with 8 bases between. This CDR3 spans 14 amino acids.